Listed below are T cell receptor beta chains from one sample, sequenced in a study of CD8+ T cells in alopecia areata. Clones were read by immunoSEQ multiplex PCR, and TCRdb kept only the in-frame ones, dropping some. The table records about 69,000 clones, roughly 60% of them present only once. Source: CD8+ T cells sorted from blood, taken at week 0. The receptors derive from a human donor with alopecia areata. The CDR3 runs from the conserved cysteine through the conserved F or W. The order of the fields is V gene, D gene, CDR3 length, clone size, J gene, CDR3 DNA, CDR3 protein. D genes are given only for firm matches. Part of the rows lack a size; the others show once, few, many or a class for expanded clones.

TRBV7-6	NA	11	NA	TRBJ2-1	TGTGCCAGCAGCTCTTCGGATGAGCAGTTCTTC	CASSSSDEQFF
TRBV4-3	NA	16	once	TRBJ2-2	TGCGCCAGCAGCCCAGACCCCACAGGGATGGGCGGGGAGCTGTTTTTT	CASSPDPTGMGGELFF
TRBV23-1	NA	18	once	TRBJ2-5	TGCGCCAGCAGTCAGAACATCGTTCAGGGGCCGTGGCAAGAGACCCAGTACTTC	CASSQNIVQGPWQETQYF
TRBV27	NA	13	few	TRBJ2-1	TGTGCCAGCAGTTTGGGGTTCACCAGTGAGCAGTTCTTC	CASSLGFTSEQFF
TRBV28	NA	11	few	TRBJ2-2	TGTGCCAGCAGTAATAACCGGGAGCTGTTTTTT	CASSNNRELFF
TRBV4-3	NA	13	NA	TRBJ2-7	TGCGCCAGCAGCCAATTCGCTAACTACGAGCAGTACTTC	CASSQFANYEQYF
TRBV7-2	TRBD2	14	NA	TRBJ2-1	TGTGCCAGCACCCCGAGCGGGGGGGGGAATGAGCAGTTCTTC	CASTPSGGGNEQFF
TRBV29-1	NA	13	few	TRBJ1-5	TGCAGCGTTGATGGTCAGGGCGATGGGCCCCAGCATTTT	CSVDGQGDGPQHF
TRBV29-1	TRBD1	15	NA	TRBJ2-7	TGCAGCGTTGAAGGTCGCCGGGACAGTCCCTACGAGCAGTACTTC	CSVEGRRDSPYEQYF
TRBV27	NA	16	NA	TRBJ2-1	TGTGCCAGCAGTTTGTCAGGACAAAGCTCCTACAATGAGCAGTTCTTC	CASSLSGQSSYNEQFF
TRBV4-1	NA	14	NA	TRBJ1-2	TGCGCCAGCAGCCAAGAGTCCCGGGAGATTGGCTACACCTTC	CASSQESREIGYTF
TRBV27	NA	15	NA	TRBJ2-7	TGTGCCAGCAGTTTAGCCACAGCACCTTCCTACGAGCAGTACTTC	CASSLATAPSYEQYF
TRBV9	NA	13	NA	TRBJ2-5	TGTGCCAGCAGCGTAGATGACGGGGAGACCCAGTACTTC	CASSVDDGETQYF
TRBV28	NA	11	NA	TRBJ1-1	TGTGCCAGCAGTTCTGGGTTTGAAGCTTTCTTT	CASSSGFEAFF
TRBV28	NA	15	NA	TRBJ2-2	TGTGCCAGCAGTTTCCCCGGGAGTGTCACCGGGGAGCTGTTTTTT	CASSFPGSVTGELFF
TRBV4-1	TRBD1	15	NA	TRBJ1-1	TGCGCCAGCAGCCAAGAGAGGGAGGGGGCTGCTGAAGCTTTCTTT	CASSQEREGAAEAFF
TRBV30	TRBD2	13	few	TRBJ2-7	TGTGCCTGGAGGACTAGCGGGAGCTACGAGCAGTACTTC	CAWRTSGSYEQYF
TRBV6-4	TRBD2	15	few	TRBJ2-5	TGTGCCAGCAGTGCCATAGCGGGGGACCAAGAGACCCAGTACTTC	CASSAIAGDQETQYF
TRBV4-3	TRBD2	15	NA	TRBJ2-1	TGCGCCAGCAGCCAAGATCGGGGGGGAGGCAATGAGCAGTTCTTC	CASSQDRGGGNEQFF
TRBV7-2	NA	15	NA	TRBJ1-6	TGCGCCAGCAGCCAAGGGGAGGACGGATCTTCACCCCTCCACTTT	CASSQGEDGSSPLHF
TRBV4-3	NA	16	NA	TRBJ2-4	TGCGCCAGCAGCCAAGACCGTACACTAGCCAAAAACATTCAGTACTTC	CASSQDRTLAKNIQYF
TRBV5-1	TRBD2	17	NA	TRBJ2-2	TGCGCCAGCAGCTTAGTTAGCGGGGGGACCTACACCGGGGAGCTGTTTTTT	CASSLVSGGTYTGELFF
TRBV4-3	NA	16	NA	TRBJ2-1	TGCGCCAGCAGCCAAGATCCCGACAGTTCCTACAATGAGCAGTTCTTC	CASSQDPDSSYNEQFF
TRBV2	NA	15	NA	TRBJ2-3	TGTGCCAGCAATGATCGCGGGGAGTCCACAGATACGCAGTATTTT	CASNDRGESTDTQYF
TRBV6-4	TRBD2	15	NA	TRBJ2-3	TGTGCCAGCAGCGAAACTAGCGGGGACACAGATACGCAGTATTTT	CASSETSGDTDTQYF
TRBV4-1	NA	16	NA	TRBJ2-1	TGCGCCAGCCAAATGGGGGTCCGGAGCTCCTACAATGAGCAGTTCTTC	CASQMGVRSSYNEQFF
TRBV30	TRBD2	15	NA	TRBJ2-6	TGTGCCTGGAGTGCGGCGGGAGCTGGGGCCAACGTCCTGACTTTC	CAWSAAGAGANVLTF
TRBV5-1	NA	17	NA	TRBJ2-3	TGCGCCAGCAGCTTGACACCCCACCATGGGGACACAGATACGCAGTATTTT	CASSLTPHHGDTDTQYF
TRBV29-1	NA	13	NA	TRBJ2-7	TGCAGCGTCACTACAGGGATTTCCTACGAGCAGTACTTC	CSVTTGISYEQYF
TRBV5-1	NA	13	few	TRBJ2-3	TGCGCCAGGGTATCAATGGACACAGATACGCAGTATTTT	CARVSMDTDTQYF
TRBV27	NA	13	NA	TRBJ1-1	TGTGCCAGCATGGGGGGATTAAACACTGAAGCTTTCTTT	CASMGGLNTEAFF
TRBV29-1	NA	13	few	TRBJ1-2	TGCAGCGTTGAAGACACCTACGACTATGGCTACACCTTC	CSVEDTYDYGYTF
TRBV9	NA	16	NA	TRBJ1-2	TGTGCCAGCAGCGTAGATTGGGGTCCGGGAGCCGACGGCTACACCTTC	CASSVDWGPGADGYTF
TRBV5-4	TRBD2	16	NA	TRBJ2-1	TGTGCCAGCAGGCCCTTAGTAGCGGGGGGGCACAATGAGCAGTTCTTC	CASRPLVAGGHNEQFF
TRBV13	NA	12	few	TRBJ2-7	TGTGCCAGCAGCCCCTTGGCCTACGAGCAGTACTTC	CASSPLAYEQYF
TRBV29-1	NA	14	few	TRBJ2-7	TGCAGCGTTGAAGGTGACAGGTCTGACTACGAGCAGTACTTC	CSVEGDRSDYEQYF
TRBV27	NA	16	NA	TRBJ2-1	TGTGCCAGCAGTTTATCGGCGGGTGGTTACTACAATGAGCAGTTCTTC	CASSLSAGGYYNEQFF
TRBV27	NA	16	NA	TRBJ1-1	TGTGCCAGCAGTTTATCCGGGTACAGGATGGGCACTGAAGCTTTCTTT	CASSLSGYRMGTEAFF
TRBV11-2	NA	13	once	TRBJ1-2	TGTGCCAGCAGCTTAGTTACACAGCATGGCTACACCTTC	CASSLVTQHGYTF
TRBV7-8	NA	15	NA	TRBJ1-1	TGTGCCAGCAGCTTATATCGGGGCGCGGACACTGAAGCTTTCTTT	CASSLYRGADTEAFF